This entry is about one TCR beta chain. Its antigen is not known. The entry originates in a study of regulatory dendritic cells for organ transplantation. CDR3 length: 11 residues. The V and J ends lost 5 bases and 0 bases respectively, with 4 bases between them. From germline, CDR1 is DFQATT and CDR2 SNEGSKA (reference sequence). Measured with immunoSEQ multiplex PCR; TCRdb has only the in-frame clones, and not every one. The data contain about 12,000 clones, approximately 89% of them singletons. Sorted T cells were CFSE-labeled and cultured 5 days with allogeneic regulatory or mature dendritic cells at 1:10. Naive CD45RA+ and memory CD45RO+ CD4+ or CD8+ T cells were FACS-sorted. General study results and limits: Regulatory dendritic cells appeared to expand memory CD8+ clones less than mature ones.

The sample taken for sequencing was naive CD8+ T cells from blood cultured with regulatory dendritic cells. The subset was: CD45RA+ naive T cells. The receptor was derived from a human donor in good health. The J gene is TRBJ1-1, the V gene TRBV20-1; D unclear. The CDR3 protein is CSAVLNTEAFF. Here the CDR3 DNA reads TGCAGTGCTGTACTGAACACTGAAGCTTTCTTT.